The 25 T cell receptor beta chains below were found in one sample sequenced in a study of blood T cell repertoires in COVID-19 (dated by TCRdb to about 2020). Library creation used the immunoSEQ multiplex PCR assay. This immuneACCESS table, as held by TCRdb, lists in-frame sequences with V and J called but not all clones. Of the missing ones, under half trace to an unresolved V gene in checked studies; the others have no known cause. For this sample there are about 360,000 clones; about 88% appear just once. The ten largest clones represent 3% of the sample. Sequences were obtained from peripheral blood. The receptors originated from a human donor in a cohort sampled during active COVID-19.

The chain links TRBV2 to TRBJ2-1, with 9 bases matching TRBD1. V trimming: 6 bases; J trimming: 1 base; junction bases outside the gene matches: 7. The V gene's germline CDR1 is SNHLY and CDR2 FYNNEI. CDR3 size: 16 residues. The CDR3 loop reads CASSRLTGGSYNEQFF. The CDR3 DNA follows: TGTGCCAGCAGCCGCTTGACAGGGGGGTCCTACAATGAGCAGTTCTTC.

The chain is built from TRBV7-9 and TRBJ2-7, with 7 bases lining up with TRBD2. The germline CDR1 and CDR2 sequences are SEHNR and FQNEAQ (reference sequence). The junction had 4 bases not matched to a gene; V was cut back by 1 base and J by 1 base. The CDR3 runs to 15 residues. The CDR3 DNA follows: TGTGCCAGCAGCTTAGGATCTAGCGGATCCTACGAGCAGTACTTC. It translates to CASSLGSSGSYEQYF.

V usage is TRBV11-2 and J usage is TRBJ2-3; 7 nucleotides align to TRBD2. J gave up 2 bases and V 5 bases, and 10 bases lay outside the gene matches. This CDR3 is built from 16 residues. The germline gives CDR1 SGHAT, CDR2 FQNNGV. Written as DNA, the CDR3 is TGTGCCAGCAGCCCAGGTGGCGGGACTAACACAGATACGCAGTATTTT. Protein: CASSPGGGTNTDTQYF.

The CDR3 sequence is CASSIDGGRGETQYF. CDR3 DNA sequence: TGTGCCAGTAGTATAGATGGGGGCAGGGGGGAGACCCAGTACTTC. This rearrangement joins TRBV19 to TRBJ2-5, with 7 bases lining up with TRBD1. The CDR3 consists of 15 residues. Germline V gives CDR1 LNHDA, CDR2 SQIVND (reference sequence). Unmatched junction bases numbered 6, after V lost 0 bases and J lost 5 bases.

This sequence joins TRBV3-1 (or the pseudogene TRBV3-2) and TRBJ2-5; perhaps TRBD1 as D (6 bases). The germline gives CDR1 LGHDT, CDR2 YNNKEL (reference sequence). This CDR3 is 17 amino acids long. The V end was cut by 0 bases, the J end by 3 bases, with 17 bases between. In nucleotides, the CDR3 is TGTGCCAGCAGCCAAGATCCGGGTTGGGGGCCAGAAGAGACCCAGTACTTC. Its protein is CASSQDPGWGPEETQYF.

This clone was seen a handful of times. The CDR3 loop reads CASSYSTGRAFF. For the CDR3, the DNA is TGTGCCAGCAGTTACTCGACCGGGAGAGCTTTCTTT. The chain has TRBV6-5 and TRBJ1-1; D unclear. There are 12 residues in the CDR3. Trimming removed 0 bases at V and 10 bases at J, with 9 bases between. The germline CDR1 and CDR2 sequences are MNHEY and SVGAGI.

The V call is TRBV19, the J call TRBJ2-7, with 9 bases that match TRBD1. Germline-derived CDR1 and CDR2 are LNHDA and SQIVND (reference sequence). The CDR3 runs to 16 residues. With V trimmed by 3 bases and J by 7 bases, 13 bases remained unmatched. The CDR3 DNA reads TGTGCCAGTAGTATTATACCGGGACAGGGTTTGGGGGAGCAGTACTTC. Translation gives CASSIIPGQGLGEQYF.

The table lists this clone with a count of one. The gene calls are TRBV5-1 and TRBJ2-4; TRBD1 matches 7 bases. From germline, CDR1 is SGHRS and CDR2 YFSETQ. The V gene end was trimmed by 6 bases and the J gene end by 5 bases; junction bases not matched to a gene: 5. The CDR3 totals 13 residues. The CDR3: CASTGTEQNIQYF. CDR3 DNA sequence: TGCGCCAGCACTGGGACAGAACAAAACATTCAGTACTTC.

The chain has TRBV5-1 and TRBJ2-7, with 9 bases that match TRBD1. Unmatched junction bases numbered 9, after V lost 4 bases and J lost 7 bases. This CDR3 is 14 amino acids long. Germline CDR1 and CDR2: SGHRS and YFSETQ. The CDR3 sequence: CASSPDRGLKEQYF. The CDR3 DNA reads as TGCGCCAGCAGCCCGGACAGGGGCTTGAAGGAGCAGTACTTC.

This CDR3 is CASSSQTVINTEAFF. The DNA for the CDR3 is TGTGCCAGTAGTTCGCAGACAGTTATTAACACTGAAGCTTTCTTT. The V gene is TRBV19, the J gene TRBJ1-1; a possible D gene is TRBD1 (5 bases). Germline loops: CDR1 LNHDA, CDR2 SQIVND (reference sequence). The CDR3 totals 15 residues. V dropped 5 bases and J dropped 2 bases, with 15 bases sitting between them.

This clone appeared a single time. The chain couples TRBV3-1 (or the pseudogene TRBV3-2) to TRBJ2-5, with D maybe TRBD1 (6 bases). The CDR3 totals 15 residues. Deletions cut 0 bases from V and 5 bases from J, with 13 bases between. Germline lookup yields CDR1 LGHDT and CDR2 YNNKEL (reference sequence). This CDR3 is CASSQDRGGWETQYF. DNA for the CDR3: TGTGCCAGCAGCCAAGATCGAGGGGGTTGGGAGACCCAGTACTTC.

The chain recombines TRBV5-1 with TRBJ2-7; 9 nucleotides align to TRBD1. The CDR3 has 14 amino acids. Germline V gene sequence: CDR1 SGHRS, CDR2 YFSETQ. The ends lost 4 bases at V and 6 bases at J; junction bases unmatched: 8. For the CDR3, the DNA is TGCGCCAGCAGCCCCGCGGGACAGGGATTCGAGCAGTACTTC. It specifies CASSPAGQGFEQYF.

The rearrangement links TRBV6-2 or TRBV6-3 to TRBJ2-7, with D possibly being TRBD2 (6 bases). The germline CDR1 and CDR2 sequences are MNHEY and SVGEGT. The length of the CDR3 is 15 residues. Deletions cut 4 bases from V and 3 bases from J, with 16 bases between. In DNA form, the CDR3 reads TGTGCCAGCAGTTTCCTGACTAGGTTTGTCTACGAGCAGTACTTC. Protein: CASSFLTRFVYEQYF.

The chain couples TRBV9 to TRBJ2-7, with D hard to call. This CDR3 region has 16 residues. The germline V gene encodes CDR1 SGDLS and CDR2 YYNGEE. V gave up 0 bases and J gave up 1 base, with 14 bases separating them. DNA of the CDR3: TGTGCCAGCAGCGTAGAGTTGAGCCCATGGTCCTACGAGCAGTACTTC. Its protein product is CASSVELSPWSYEQYF.

This clone was observed a handful of times. This chain joins TRBV21-1 and TRBJ2-7; the tabulated D call, TRBD2, remains unverified against the DNA. TRBV21-1 corresponds to a pseudogene. This CDR3 has 17 amino acids. In nucleotides, the CDR3 is TGTGCCAGCAGCAAAGTTGGGACTAGCGGAGGGACCTACGAGCAGTACTTC. Amino acids: CASSKVGTSGGTYEQYF.

This chain uses TRBV5-4 with TRBJ1-3; the D gene is possibly TRBD1 (5 bases). Germline V gene sequence: CDR1 SGHNT, CDR2 YYREEE (reference sequence). The length of the CDR3 is 13 residues. The V gene lost 3 bases and the J gene lost 2 bases, with 6 bases spanning the gap. The CDR3 reads CASSWGAGNTIYF. In DNA, the CDR3 is TGTGCCAGCAGCTGGGGGGCTGGAAACACCATATATTTT.

The chain combines TRBV29-1 with TRBJ2-3, with 9 bases fitting TRBD2. The ends lost 7 bases at V and 4 bases at J; junction bases unmatched: 12. The CDR3 is made up of 15 amino acids. Germline loops: CDR1 SQVTM, CDR2 ANQGSEA. The CDR3 region is CSAHPGTSMADTQYF. As DNA, the CDR3 is TGCAGCGCCCACCCCGGGACTAGCATGGCAGATACGCAGTATTTT.

With respect to this clone: One junction end disagrees with the germline gene, perhaps due to a read error. This chain joins TRBV7-7 and TRBJ2-7, with D unclear. Germline V gene sequence: CDR1 SSHAT, CDR2 FNYEAQ (reference sequence). The CDR3 is 15 residues long. CDR3 sequence (DNA): TGTGCTAGCAGCTTAGCTTATGGCCCAACCTACGAGCAGTACTTC. It is translated as CASSLAYGPTYEQYF.

The chain uses TRBV6-1 and TRBJ1-4; D call uncertain. Trimming pared 3 bases from V and 4 bases from J, leaving 9 bases between. The CDR3 runs to 14 residues. In germline, CDR1 is MNHNS, CDR2 SASEGT. CDR3 amino acids: CASSEPGDNEKLFF. In nucleotides, the CDR3 is TGTGCCAGCAGTGAGCCGGGAGATAATGAAAAACTGTTTTTT.

V usage is TRBV30 and J usage is TRBJ2-4; TRBD2 matches 8 bases. Germline-derived CDR1 and CDR2 are GTSNPN and SVGIG (reference sequence). The junction had 8 bases not matched to a gene; V was cut back by 5 bases and J by 2 bases. The CDR3 is 15 amino acids. CDR3 bases: TGTGCCTGGGTTAGCTCTAGCGGGTCCAAAAACATTCAGTACTTC. Amino acids: CAWVSSSGSKNIQYF.

This clone showed up just once. This sequence joins TRBV10-1 and TRBJ2-1; maybe TRBD1 (6 bases). Trimming removed 0 bases from V and 5 bases from J, with 11 bases in between. The germline CDR1 and CDR2 sequences are WNHNN and SYGVQD (reference sequence). This CDR3 has 15 amino acids. The CDR3 DNA reads TGCGCCAGCAGTGAGTCACAGGGCCCCCACAATGAGCAGTTCTTC. It is translated as CASSESQGPHNEQFF.

The V gene is TRBV30, the J gene TRBJ2-5, with 7 bases lining up with TRBD2. The CDR3 length is 15 residues. Germline V gives CDR1 GTSNPN, CDR2 SVGIG (reference sequence). The V and J ends lost 2 bases and 3 bases, in that order; junction bases with no gene match: 9. The CDR3, as DNA: TGTGCCTGGAGTCCCACTAGGGCGGGAGAAGAGACCCAGTACTTC. This sequence encodes CAWSPTRAGEETQYF.

The J gene is TRBJ1-4, the V gene TRBV25-1; the D is unclear. The germline V and J ends were trimmed by 7 bases and 6 bases, with 15 bases remaining between them. The CDR3 loop spans 14 amino acids. Germline CDR1 MGHDK, CDR2 SYGVNS. The CDR3 sequence is CASNEGEGYEKLFF. The CDR3 DNA is TGTGCCAGCAACGAAGGAGAGGGATATGAAAAACTGTTTTTT. Complete variable domain (other parts from reference TRBV25-1 and TRBJ1-4): EADIYQTPRYLVIGTGKKITLECSQTMGHDKMYWYQQDPGMELHLIHYSYGVNSTEKGDLSSESTVSRIRTEHFPLTLESARPSHTSQYLCASNEGEGYEKLFFGSGTQLSVL.

The chain has TRBV3-1 (or the pseudogene TRBV3-2) and TRBJ1-1; D perhaps matches TRBD1 (6 bases). Germline CDR1 LGHDT, CDR2 YNNKEL (reference sequence). With 3 bases removed from V and 3 bases from J, the gap between germline ends came to 8 bases. The CDR3 loop spans 13 amino acids. In DNA form, the CDR3 reads TGTGCCAGCAGCCAGGGGGCCCACACTGAAGCTTTCTTT. Its translation is CASSQGAHTEAFF.

This chain uses TRBV5-1 with TRBJ1-2; D is possibly TRBD1 (5 bases). CDR1 is SGHRS, CDR2 YFSETQ, per germline. Trimming shortened V by 3 bases and J by 2 bases, and 17 bases separated the two germline ends. There are 16 residues in the CDR3. CDR3 nucleotides: TGCGCCAGCAGCTCGGGACTGAGGAACACCAACTATGGCTACACCTTC. Translating it yields CASSSGLRNTNYGYTF.